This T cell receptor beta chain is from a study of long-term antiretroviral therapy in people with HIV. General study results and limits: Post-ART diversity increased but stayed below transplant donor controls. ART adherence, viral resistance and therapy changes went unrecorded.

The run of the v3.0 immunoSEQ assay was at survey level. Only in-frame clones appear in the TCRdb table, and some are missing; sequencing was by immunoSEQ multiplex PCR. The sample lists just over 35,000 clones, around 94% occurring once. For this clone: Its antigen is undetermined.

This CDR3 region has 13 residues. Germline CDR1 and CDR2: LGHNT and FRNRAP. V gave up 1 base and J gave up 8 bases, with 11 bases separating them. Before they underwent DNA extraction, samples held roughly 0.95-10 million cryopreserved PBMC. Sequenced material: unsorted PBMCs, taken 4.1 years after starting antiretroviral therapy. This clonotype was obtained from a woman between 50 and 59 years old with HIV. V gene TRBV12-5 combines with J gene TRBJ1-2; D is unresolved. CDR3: CASGLGTEVGYTF. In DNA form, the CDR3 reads TGTGCTAGTGGTTTGGGGACGGAGGTCGGCTACACCTTC.